The 32 T cell receptor beta chains below were found in one sample sequenced in a study of blood T cell repertoires in COVID-19. The table came from immunoSEQ multiplex PCR; TCRdb's copy has only in-frame clones and leaves some out. Of 200,000 or so clones in the sample, roughly 91% were seen once. Sequenced material: PBMCs or T cells enriched from blood (not recorded which). These receptor sequences come from a man aged 25 to 45 in a cohort exposed to, infected with or recovered from COVID-19 (not recorded which).

J is TRBJ1-2 and V is TRBV6-5; D is unclear. V was pared by 6 bases and J by 8 bases, with 16 bases between. This CDR3 is 13 amino acids long. Germline V gives CDR1 MNHEY, CDR2 SVGAGI. The CDR3 DNA is TGTGCCAGCAGGCCGAACCCTTTCGAGGGCTACACCTTC. Its translation is CASRPNPFEGYTF.

There are a few counts of this clone. The V and J genes are TRBV3-1 (or the pseudogene TRBV3-2) and TRBJ2-1; a weak D match, TRBD2 (6 bases). Trimming removed 4 bases from V and 12 bases from J, with 13 bases in between. The germline gives CDR1 LGHDT, CDR2 YNNKEL (reference sequence). This CDR3 has 12 amino acids. The CDR3 is CASSPLGGGQFF. The CDR3 DNA follows: TGTGCCAGCAGCCCCCTTGGGGGAGGGCAGTTCTTC.

The CDR3 nucleotides read TGTGCCAGCAGTTTAAGGAGGAATCAGCCCCAGCATTTT. Translation gives CASSLRRNQPQHF. The chain has TRBV12-3 or TRBV12-4 and TRBJ1-5; D is uncertain. Between the trimmed V and J ends, which lost 2 bases and 4 bases, there was a span of 6 bases. The CDR3 totals 13 residues.

This clone was recorded once. The rearrangement uses TRBV24-1 and TRBJ1-2; TRBD1 might be the D (5 bases). The CDR3 runs 13 residues. Germline lookup yields CDR1 KGHDR and CDR2 SFDVKD. V was cut by 1 base and J by 3 bases, with 5 bases left in between. The CDR3: CATSDLGDYGYTF. Here the CDR3 DNA reads TGTGCCACCAGTGATTTAGGGGACTATGGCTACACCTTC.

CDR3 DNA: TGTGCCAGCAGTTTAACAGGGGCAATGAATTCACCCCTCCACTTT. Its protein is CASSLTGAMNSPLHF. The chain has TRBV27 and TRBJ1-6, with 7 bases aligning to TRBD1. Per germline, CDR1 MNHEY and CDR2 SMNVEV (reference sequence). Trimming cost V 2 bases and J 7 bases; bases outside gene matches: 5. CDR3 length: 15 residues.

The chain employs TRBV5-5 and TRBJ2-1, with 7 positions matching TRBD2. The V gene end was trimmed by 0 bases and the J gene end by 6 bases; junction bases not matched to a gene: 3. CDR3 length: 14 amino acids. Germline V gene data show CDR1 as SGHKS and CDR2 as YYEKEE (reference sequence). CDR3 protein: CASSLVASGNEQFF. The CDR3 coding sequence is TGTGCCAGCAGCTTGGTGGCTAGCGGCAATGAGCAGTTCTTC.

The gene calls are TRBV11-3 and TRBJ2-7; 7 bases map to TRBD2. CDR3 size: 19 residues. Germline lookup yields CDR1 SGHNT and CDR2 YENEEA. J gave up 1 base and V 0 bases, and 15 bases lay outside the gene matches. As DNA, the CDR3 is TGTGCCAGCAGCTTAGACCGCCTCTGGTGCGGGAGAGGTTCCTACGAGCAGTACTTC. The encoded protein is CASSLDRLWCGRGSYEQYF.

The V gene is TRBV7-3, the J gene TRBJ2-3, with D perhaps matching TRBD1 (6 bases). The germline gives CDR1 SGHTA, CDR2 FQGTGA. CDR3 length: 12 amino acids. Between the trimmed V and J ends, which lost 4 bases and 9 bases, there was a span of 11 bases. CDR3 sequence reads: CASSSRTGTQYF. CDR3 DNA sequence: TGTGCCAGCAGCTCCCGAACAGGGACGCAGTATTTT.

This clone was found once. This sequence joins TRBV10-1 and TRBJ2-1, with 14 bases fitting TRBD2. This CDR3 has 18 amino acids. Germline V gene sequence: CDR1 WNHNN, CDR2 SYGVQD (reference sequence). Trimming cost V 4 bases and J 4 bases; bases outside gene matches: 9. CDR3 sequence: CASSGRTSGRYIYNEQFF. CDR3 coding DNA: TGCGCCAGCAGTGGACGGACTAGCGGGAGGTATATATACAATGAGCAGTTCTTC.

The chain is built from TRBV11-3 and TRBJ2-5; 8 nucleotides agree with TRBD2. Germline V CDR1 and CDR2: SGHNT, YENEEA. This CDR3 has 14 amino acids. The V and J ends lost 4 bases and 4 bases, in that order; junction bases with no gene match: 5. The CDR3 sequence: CASSSRLAGETQYF. CDR3 sequence (DNA): TGTGCCAGCAGCTCAAGGCTAGCGGGAGAGACCCAGTACTTC.

The chain joins TRBV27 to TRBJ1-5; 7 bases are shared with TRBD1. V lost 5 bases, J lost 4 bases, and 2 bases stayed unmatched. The CDR3 has 13 amino acids. Per the germline V gene, CDR1 is MNHEY and CDR2 is SMNVEV (reference sequence). This chain's CDR3 is CASSQTGNQPQHF. DNA of the CDR3: TGTGCCAGCAGTCAGACAGGGAATCAGCCCCAGCATTTT.

This chain connects TRBV6-2 or TRBV6-3 to TRBJ2-7; D might be TRBD1 (5 bases). Trimming stripped 5 bases from V and 6 bases from J, with 8 bases between. Per the germline V gene, CDR1 is MNHEY and CDR2 is SVGEGT. This CDR3 contains 11 residues. The DNA for the CDR3 is TGTGCCAGCAGTAGAACAGGCGAGCAGTACTTC. Residues: CASSRTGEQYF.

The chain employs TRBV5-5 and TRBJ1-4; weak D call: TRBD1 (6 bases). Germline CDR1 SGHKS, CDR2 YYEKEE (reference sequence). The CDR3 spans 14 residues. Trimming removed 0 bases at V and 13 bases at J, with 16 bases between. This CDR3 reads CASSLGTYREGLFF. The CDR3 DNA sequence: TGTGCCAGCAGCTTGGGAACATACAGGGAGGGACTGTTTTTT.

The chain recombines TRBV27 with TRBJ2-7; 12 bases match TRBD2. This CDR3 region has 14 residues. Germline trimming cut 6 bases from V and 2 bases from J; bases unmatched to any gene: 2. CDR1 and CDR2 from the germline V gene are MNHEY and SMNVEV (reference sequence). CDR3 region: CASRLAGGPYEQYF. The CDR3 region has the DNA TGTGCCAGCAGACTAGCGGGAGGTCCCTACGAGCAGTACTTC.

The genes are TRBV19 and TRBJ2-7; TRBD1 is a possible D gene (6 bases). Germline-derived CDR1 and CDR2 are LNHDA and SQIVND (reference sequence). The CDR3 contains 16 residues. V lost 5 bases to trimming and J lost 2 bases, with 19 bases between them. CDR3 in DNA: TGTGCCAGTAGTGCGGACAGCTCCACCCGTACCTACGAGCAGTACTTC. As protein: CASSADSSTRTYEQYF.

This clone showed up just once. The chain has TRBV18 and TRBJ2-4, with 9 positions matching TRBD1. Germline trimming cut 0 bases from V and 2 bases from J; bases unmatched to any gene: 2. The CDR3 totals 16 residues. Germline lookup yields CDR1 KGHSH and CDR2 LQKENI. CDR3 nucleotides: TGTGCCAGCTCACCACCGGGGACAGGGACCAAAAACATTCAGTACTTC. Translation: CASSPPGTGTKNIQYF.

The chain has TRBV5-5 and TRBJ2-7; 10 bases map to TRBD1. V dropped 4 bases and J dropped 1; count of bases not matched to a gene: 11. CDR3 length: 17 amino acids. Germline loops: CDR1 SGHKS, CDR2 YYEKEE (reference sequence). The DNA of the CDR3 is TGTGCCAGCAGCCGGATTACCGGGACAGGGGATTCCTACGAGCAGTACTTC. Translating gives CASSRITGTGDSYEQYF.

The rearrangement links TRBV24-1 to TRBJ2-1; 7 positions agree with TRBD1. CDR1 KGHDR and CDR2 SFDVKD come from the germline V gene. The CDR3 is 15 residues long. V lost 4 bases, J lost 5 bases, and 7 bases stayed unmatched. CDR3 in amino acids: CATSEPGQTNNEQFF. The CDR3 coding sequence is TGTGCCACCAGTGAACCGGGACAGACAAACAATGAGCAGTTCTTC.

V gene TRBV5-6 combines with J gene TRBJ2-5; D unresolved. The germline gives CDR1 SGHDT, CDR2 YYEEEE. The CDR3 extends over 13 amino acids. Trimming left V 4 bases short and J 3 bases short, with 10 bases between. The chain's CDR3 is CASSIDGEETQYF. The CDR3 DNA is TGTGCCAGCAGCATTGACGGAGAAGAGACCCAGTACTTC.

The chain employs TRBV7-3 and TRBJ2-7; D may be TRBD2 (5 bases). Germline assignment: CDR1 SGHTA and CDR2 FQGTGA. The CDR3 has 15 amino acids. Between the trimmed V and J ends, which lost 8 bases and 0 bases, there was a span of 17 bases. DNA of the CDR3: TGTGCCAGCGGCTCACCAGGAGGATACTCCTACGAGCAGTACTTC. Residues: CASGSPGGYSYEQYF.

The V call is TRBV29-1, the J call TRBJ2-3; D is ambiguous. Trimming pared 6 bases from V and 0 bases from J, leaving 19 bases between. This CDR3 spans 16 amino acids. Germline V gene lookup returns CDR1 SQVTM and CDR2 ANQGSEA. The CDR3 DNA sequence: TGCAGCGTCGCGAATACCAACGCCCAAAGCACAGATACGCAGTATTTT. Translated: CSVANTNAQSTDTQYF.

The CDR3 DNA is TGTGCCAGCAGAGACTGGACAGGGGGATCACCCCTCCACTTT. Amino acid sequence: CASRDWTGGSPLHF. The gene calls are TRBV2 and TRBJ1-6; 10 nucleotides agree with TRBD1. After removal of 6 bases from V and 10 bases from J, the junction contained 6 bases not matched to a gene. Germline V gene data show CDR1 as SNHLY and CDR2 as FYNNEI. CDR3 size: 14 residues. Drawing the rest from reference TRBV2 and TRBJ1-6, the complete variable domain is EPEVTQTPSHQVTQMGQEVILRCVPISNHLYFYWYRQILGQKVEFLVSFYNNEISEKSEIFDDQFSVERPDGSNFTLKIRSTKLEDSAMYFCASRDWTGGSPLHFGNGTRLTVT.

The rearrangement links TRBV7-2 to TRBJ2-6; D ambiguous. The germline V gene has CDR1 SGHTA and CDR2 FQGNSA. The CDR3 extends over 14 amino acids. With 5 bases removed from V and 0 bases from J, the gap between germline ends came to 5 bases. CDR3 amino acids: CASSTRSGANVLTF. In nucleotides, the CDR3 is TGTGCCAGCAGCACTCGCTCTGGGGCCAACGTCCTGACTTTC.

The J gene is TRBJ1-2, the V gene TRBV14; 9 bases agree with TRBD1. Germline CDR1 is SGHDN and CDR2 is FVKESK. The J segment lost 8 bases and the V segment lost 4 bases, leaving 5 bases of the junction unmatched. The CDR3 has 13 amino acids. CDR3 in DNA: TGTGCCAGCAGCCTTAGGACAGGGGCCGGCTACACCTTC. This sequence encodes CASSLRTGAGYTF.

The chain recombines TRBV2 with TRBJ1-6, with 7 positions matching TRBD1. CDR3 length: 15 amino acids. CDR1 SNHLY and CDR2 FYNNEI come from the germline V gene. Unmatched junction bases numbered 16, after V lost 11 bases and J lost 9 bases. The CDR3 loop is CASAFWDSGGSPLHF. Written as DNA, the CDR3 is TGTGCCTCTGCGTTCTGGGACAGTGGCGGTTCACCCCTCCACTTT.

The V and J genes are TRBV28 and TRBJ2-7; 9 nucleotides line up with TRBD1. V was pared by 2 bases and J by 3 bases, with 8 bases of the junction left unmatched. This CDR3 is 16 amino acids long. Germline loops: CDR1 MDHEN, CDR2 SYDVKM. The CDR3 bases are TGTGCCAGCAGTTTACTACAGGGGGCAGGGGTCTACGAGCAGTACTTC. This gives the protein CASSLLQGAGVYEQYF.

The chain combines TRBV28 with TRBJ1-5, with D unclear. In germline, CDR1 is MDHEN, CDR2 SYDVKM. This CDR3 has 16 residues. V was pared by 7 bases and J by 3 bases, with 19 bases between. The CDR3 DNA is TGTGCCAGCACCCCAACTGGCGGGGTCTTCAATCAGCCCCAGCATTTT. It specifies CASTPTGGVFNQPQHF.

J is TRBJ2-7 and V is TRBV5-6; D may be TRBD1 (5 bases). The CDR3 is 14 amino acids. Germline CDR1 and CDR2: SGHDT and YYEEEE. Trimming took off 0 bases at V and 2 bases at J, with 9 bases between the two ends. CDR3 region: CASSLGGGTYEQYF. For the CDR3, the DNA is TGTGCCAGCAGCTTGGGGGGCGGAACCTACGAGCAGTACTTC.

The rearrangement joins TRBV4-3 to TRBJ2-2, with D possibly TRBD1 on 5 matching bases. The V end lost 4 bases, the J end lost 3 bases, and 12 bases lay between the germline ends. Germline lookup yields CDR1 LGHNA and CDR2 YSLEER. The CDR3 length is 15 residues. The CDR3 loop reads CASSPQRQYTGELFF. CDR3 bases: TGCGCCAGCAGCCCTCAGAGACAGTACACCGGGGAGCTGTTTTTT.

The chain links TRBV19 to TRBJ2-1, with D tentatively TRBD1 (5 bases). V was trimmed by 5 bases and J by 0 bases, leaving 14 bases between them. The CDR3 runs to 16 residues. CDR1 is LNHDA and CDR2 is SQIVND in the germline V gene (reference sequence). In nucleotides, the CDR3 is TGTGCCAGTAGTCCCCAGGGCGGAAGCTCCTACAATGAGCAGTTCTTC. This translates into CASSPQGGSSYNEQFF.

The genes are TRBV5-4 and TRBJ1-4; 12 positions match TRBD1. V lost 4 bases to trimming and J lost 7 bases; unmatched junction nucleotides: 11. CDR3 length equals 17 residues. Germline V gene lookup returns CDR1 SGHNT and CDR2 YYREEE (reference sequence). CDR3 amino acids: CASSPGTGGAGGEKLFF. The DNA for the CDR3 is TGTGCCAGCAGCCCCGGGACAGGGGGCGCCGGAGGTGAAAAACTGTTTTTT.

The chain has TRBV5-1 and TRBJ1-1; 7 nucleotides align to TRBD1. With V trimmed by 2 bases and J by 4 bases, 5 bases remained unmatched. The CDR3 consists of 14 residues. Looked up from germline, CDR1 is SGHRS and CDR2 is YFSETQ. In nucleotides, the CDR3 is TGCGCCAGCAGCTTACAGGGGTACTCCACTGAAGCTTTCTTT. This encodes CASSLQGYSTEAFF.